This T cell receptor (beta chain) comes out of a study of blood T cell repertoires in COVID-19. Across the study: The origin of the acute and convalescent COVID-19 samples was the United States, Italy and Spain. The analysed material was cDNA or gDNA that came from T cells, B-cell-depleted T cells, or PBMCs.

With V trimmed by 3 bases and J by 4 bases, 8 bases remained unmatched. CDR3 length: 14 residues. Per germline, CDR1 GTSNPN and CDR2 SVGIG (reference sequence). Authors' processing steps: Estimation of nucleated cell counts was performed using reference gene primer amplification. Sequencing used immunoSEQ multiplex PCR; TCRdb keeps in-frame clones, though not all of them. V and J calls and clone size come straight from that table; D and trimming were deduced from the DNA. The sample shows roughly 63,000 clones, over 80% of them seen only once. This clonotype was obtained from a man aged 55-75 years with acute or convalescent COVID-19. Sequencing was done on a sample of peripheral blood. This rearrangement joins TRBV30 to TRBJ1-2; 7 bases line up with TRBD1. This CDR3 is CAWSYGGQFYGYTF. Written as DNA, the CDR3 is TGTGCCTGGAGCTACGGGGGACAGTTCTATGGCTACACCTTC.